These 8 T cell receptor beta chains share one sample of origin, sequenced in a study of CD8+CD57+ T cells in acquired aplastic anemia. Genomic DNA, serving as template, underwent TCR beta VDJ and CDR3 profiling. From the reads, TCRdb called clonotypes with MiXCR, one entry per CDR3 protein. The sample carries fewer than 250,000 distinct CDR3 sequences, less than 65% recorded once. The specimen sequenced was sorted CD4+, CD8+, or CD8+CD57+ T cells (not recorded which) from PBMCs. Receptors originate from a human donor in good health, serving as a control.

With regard to this clonotype: This clone may be a read error of a much larger clone one base away. CDR3 sequence (DNA): TGTGCCTGGAGTGGAAGGGGGGGAGCTTTCTTT. Translated: CAWSGRGGAFF. V usage is TRBV30 and J usage is TRBJ1-1, with a possible D match to TRBD1 (6 bases). Per the germline V gene, CDR1 is GTSNPN and CDR2 is SVGIG (reference sequence). The CDR3 spans 11 residues. Trimming pared 1 base from V and 10 bases from J, leaving 10 bases between.

This clonotype was recorded at least ten times. V gene TRBV7-2 combines with J gene TRBJ2-7; 10 bases map to TRBD2. Germline CDR1 and CDR2: SGHTA and FQGNSA. V dropped 1 base and J dropped 6; count of bases not matched to a gene: 9. The length of the CDR3 is 16 residues. The CDR3 spells CASSLGVTSGVGEQYF. Written as DNA, the CDR3 is TGTGCCAGCAGCTTAGGGGTAACTAGCGGGGTGGGCGAGCAGTACTTC.

This clonotype was observed once. The chain combines TRBV6-1 with TRBJ2-3; a weak D match, TRBD1 (6 bases). The V and J ends lost 5 bases and 2 bases respectively, with 17 bases between them. The germline gives CDR1 MNHNS, CDR2 SASEGT. The CDR3 totals 16 residues. CDR3 bases: TGTGCCAGCAGTTCCAGACCAGGGGTCGTCACAGATACGCAGTATTTT. It codes for CASSSRPGVVTDTQYF.

This clonotype has ten or more counts. One end of the junction varies from germline; a read error may be responsible. The CDR3 sequence: CASSQVPGEQYF. The CDR3 DNA follows: TGCGCCAGCAGCCAAGTCCCTGGCGAGCAGTACTTC. The V call is TRBV4-2, the J call TRBJ2-7; D is unclear. CDR1 is LGHNA and CDR2 is YNFKEQ in the germline V gene. The CDR3 runs to 12 residues.

The rearrangement joins TRBV7-2 to TRBJ2-1; 8 bases are shared with TRBD2. V shed 5 bases, J shed 9 bases, and the junction held 6 bases outside the gene matches. The germline gives CDR1 SGHTA, CDR2 FQGNSA. The CDR3 extends over 13 amino acids. In DNA form, the CDR3 reads TGTGCCAGCAGCCTCAGCGGGGGCGGTGAGCAGTTCTTC. It is translated as CASSLSGGGEQFF.

The chain links TRBV7-9 to TRBJ1-2; D is unresolved. V dropped 7 bases and J dropped 3 bases, with 12 bases sitting between them. The V gene's germline CDR1 is SEHNR and CDR2 FQNEAQ (reference sequence). The CDR3 has 13 residues. The chain's CDR3 is CASIPRQDYGYTF. The CDR3 DNA sequence: TGTGCCAGCATCCCTAGGCAGGACTATGGCTACACCTTC.

The chain combines TRBV2 with TRBJ1-4, with 7 bases fitting TRBD1. V trimming: 4 bases; J trimming: 6 bases; junction bases outside the gene matches: 8. Germline V lookup: CDR1 SNHLY, CDR2 FYNNEI. The CDR3 sequence is 15 residues long. For the CDR3, the DNA is TGTGCCAGCAGTGCGACAGGGATTGTGGATGAAAAACTGTTTTTT. Residues: CASSATGIVDEKLFF.

The chain combines TRBV19 with TRBJ1-1; TRBD1 might be the D (5 bases). The CDR3 is 16 residues long. The V and J ends lost 3 bases and 1 base respectively, with 15 bases between them. The germline CDR1 and CDR2 sequences are LNHDA and SQIVND (reference sequence). Here the CDR3 reads CASSISTGLRNTEAFF. In DNA, the CDR3 is TGTGCCAGTAGTATTTCAACAGGTTTACGGAACACTGAAGCTTTCTTT. Full variable domain (missing parts from reference TRBV19 and TRBJ1-1): DGGITQSPKYLFRKEGQNVTLSCEQNLNHDAMYWYRQDPGQGLRLIYYSQIVNDFQKGDIAEGYSVSREKKESFPLTVTSAQKNPTAFYLCASSISTGLRNTEAFFGQGTRLTVV.